A selection of T cell receptor beta chains follows, all from one sample in a study of blood T cell repertoires in COVID-19. The method was immunoSEQ multiplex PCR; TCRdb's version includes in-frame clones alone and lacks a portion of them. The sample shows roughly 430,000 clones, roughly 87% of them seen only once. Sequencing was done on a sample of PBMCs or T cells enriched from blood (not recorded which). Receptor source: a middle-aged woman with acute COVID-19. Both conserved end residues are part of each CDR3. D genes are given only for firm matches. Only some rows state a clone size, as once, few, many or a class for expanded clones.

CDR3aa: CASSRGHDYTDTQYF
CDR3nt: TGTGCCAGCAGCCGGGGACACGACTACACAGATACGCAGTATTTT
abundance: .
j_gene: TRBJ2-3
d_gene: .
v_gene: TRBV5-4

CDR3aa: CASSSLPRASGRTDTQYF
CDR3nt: TGTGCCAGCAGCTCCCTCCCCCGGGCTAGCGGGAGGACAGATACGCAGTATTTT
abundance: few
j_gene: TRBJ2-3
d_gene: TRBD2
v_gene: TRBV6-2/TRBV6-3

CDR3aa: CASSPGLVAWVDEQFF
CDR3nt: TGTGCCAGCAGCCCAGGACTAGTAGCCTGGGTGGATGAGCAGTTCTTC
abundance: .
j_gene: TRBJ2-1
d_gene: TRBD2
v_gene: TRBV3-1/TRBV3-2

CDR3aa: CASSYASGGEDTQYF
CDR3nt: TGTGCCAGCAGTTACGCTAGCGGGGGGGAGGATACGCAGTATTTT
abundance: .
j_gene: TRBJ2-3
d_gene: TRBD2
v_gene: TRBV6-5

CDR3aa: CASSQDASGGRTGELFF
CDR3nt: TGCGCCAGCAGCCAAGATGCCAGCGGGGGCCGGACCGGGGAGCTGTTTTTT
abundance: .
j_gene: TRBJ2-2
d_gene: TRBD2
v_gene: TRBV4-1

CDR3aa: CASRLIQGAYGYTF
CDR3nt: TGTGCCAGCAGGTTAATACAGGGGGCCTATGGCTACACCTTC
abundance: .
j_gene: TRBJ1-2
d_gene: TRBD1
v_gene: TRBV27

CDR3aa: CASSAVKGQGDEQYF
CDR3nt: TGTGCCAGCAGTGCCGTAAAGGGACAGGGGGACGAGCAGTACTTC
abundance: .
j_gene: TRBJ2-7
d_gene: TRBD1
v_gene: TRBV25-1

CDR3aa: CASRGSANEKLFF
CDR3nt: TGCGCCAGCCGGGGGTCAGCTAATGAAAAACTGTTTTTT
abundance: .
j_gene: TRBJ1-4
d_gene: .
v_gene: TRBV10-2

CDR3aa: CASSGEGNGYTF
CDR3nt: TGTGCCAGCAGCGGGGAGGGCAATGGCTACACCTTC
abundance: .
j_gene: TRBJ1-2
d_gene: .
v_gene: TRBV25-1

CDR3aa: CASSHKGIAGGLKTQYF
CDR3nt: TGTGCCAGCAGCCATAAGGGGATAGCGGGGGGGTTGAAGACCCAGTACTTC
abundance: .
j_gene: TRBJ2-5
d_gene: TRBD2
v_gene: TRBV3-1/TRBV3-2

CDR3aa: CSASGGNGELFF
CDR3nt: TGCAGCGCCTCAGGGGGCAACGGGGAGCTGTTTTTT
abundance: .
j_gene: TRBJ2-2
d_gene: TRBD1
v_gene: TRBV29-1

CDR3aa: CASSQNPPSFHEQYF
CDR3nt: TGTGCCAGCAGCCAAAACCCCCCTAGTTTCCACGAGCAGTACTTC
abundance: .
j_gene: TRBJ2-7
d_gene: .
v_gene: TRBV5-4

CDR3aa: CASSDLLIWTGVNEKLFF
CDR3nt: TGTGCCAGCAGTGACCTCCTTATCTGGACAGGGGTTAATGAAAAACTGTTTTTT
abundance: .
j_gene: TRBJ1-4
d_gene: TRBD1
v_gene: TRBV6-1

CDR3aa: CATSETGTSVYF
CDR3nt: TGTGCCACCAGTGAGACCGGGACTAGCGTGTATTTT
abundance: .
j_gene: TRBJ2-3
d_gene: TRBD2
v_gene: TRBV24-1

CDR3aa: CASSVRGGFPYEQYF
CDR3nt: TGTGCCAGCAGCGTTCGGGGGGGATTCCCCTACGAGCAGTACTTC
abundance: .
j_gene: TRBJ2-7
d_gene: TRBD2
v_gene: TRBV9

CDR3aa: CASSPGTGGLVPQHF
CDR3nt: TGTGCCAGCAGCCCCGGGACAGGGGGTTTGGTGCCCCAGCATTTT
abundance: .
j_gene: TRBJ1-5
d_gene: TRBD1
v_gene: TRBV27

CDR3aa: CASSPWGRGAEAFF
CDR3nt: TGTGCCAGCAGCCCATGGGGCAGGGGCGCTGAAGCTTTCTTT
abundance: .
j_gene: TRBJ1-1
d_gene: .
v_gene: TRBV11-3

CDR3aa: CASSQDRQADRGINQPQHF
CDR3nt: TGCGCCAGCAGCCAAGATCGGCAAGCTGACAGGGGGATCAACCAGCCCCAGCATTTT
abundance: .
j_gene: TRBJ1-5
d_gene: TRBD1
v_gene: TRBV4-1

CDR3aa: CASSGSPVGANVLTF
CDR3nt: TGTGCCAGCAGTGGGTCCCCGGTCGGGGCCAACGTCCTGACTTTC
abundance: .
j_gene: TRBJ2-6
d_gene: .
v_gene: TRBV2

CDR3aa: CASTPGGSYNSPLHF
CDR3nt: TGCGCCAGCACCCCAGGGGGCTCCTATAATTCACCCCTCCACTTT
abundance: many
j_gene: TRBJ1-6
d_gene: TRBD1
v_gene: TRBV4-1

CDR3aa: CAISQQVGNQPQHF
CDR3nt: TGTGCCATCAGCCAGCAGGTCGGCAATCAGCCCCAGCATTTT
abundance: .
j_gene: TRBJ1-5
d_gene: .
v_gene: TRBV10-3

CDR3aa: CAWSWGGADNEQFF
CDR3nt: TGTGCCTGGAGTTGGGGGGGCGCGGACAATGAGCAGTTCTTC
abundance: .
j_gene: TRBJ2-1
d_gene: .
v_gene: TRBV30

CDR3aa: CATQSAGPKRNGYTF
CDR3nt: TGTGCCACCCAATCGGCGGGGCCCAAGAGAAATGGCTACACCTTC
abundance: .
j_gene: TRBJ1-2
d_gene: .
v_gene: TRBV6-5

CDR3aa: CASSANQGVNYGYTF
CDR3nt: TGTGCCAGCAGCGCAAACCAGGGGGTTAACTATGGCTACACCTTC
abundance: .
j_gene: TRBJ1-2
d_gene: TRBD1
v_gene: TRBV5-4

CDR3aa: CASSRGGGSEKLFF
CDR3nt: TGTGCCAGCAGCCGGGGTGGAGGGAGCGAAAAACTGTTTTTT
abundance: .
j_gene: TRBJ1-4
d_gene: .
v_gene: TRBV9

CDR3aa: CASSQDWGSSYEQYF
CDR3nt: TGCGCCAGCAGCCAAGATTGGGGCAGCTCCTACGAGCAGTACTTC
abundance: .
j_gene: TRBJ2-7
d_gene: .
v_gene: TRBV4-1

CDR3aa: CATSDFTTGPGTQYF
CDR3nt: TGTGCCACCAGTGATTTCACTACAGGGCCGGGGACCCAGTACTTC
abundance: .
j_gene: TRBJ2-5
d_gene: .
v_gene: TRBV24-1

CDR3aa: CASSLPSSSGNTIYF
CDR3nt: TGTGCCAGCAGCTTACCTAGCAGCTCTGGAAACACCATATATTTT
abundance: .
j_gene: TRBJ1-3
d_gene: .
v_gene: TRBV7-9

CDR3aa: CAWGEYNEKLFF
CDR3nt: TGTGCCTGGGGGGAGTATAATGAAAAACTGTTTTTT
abundance: few
j_gene: TRBJ1-4
d_gene: .
v_gene: TRBV30

CDR3aa: CASSGTGAKNIQYF
CDR3nt: TGTGCCAGCAGCGGAACAGGGGCCAAAAACATTCAGTACTTC
abundance: .
j_gene: TRBJ2-4
d_gene: .
v_gene: TRBV5-4

CDR3aa: CATSSAGSGELFF
CDR3nt: TGTGCCACCAGCAGTGCAGGATCCGGGGAGCTGTTTTTT
abundance: .
j_gene: TRBJ2-2
d_gene: .
v_gene: TRBV15

CDR3aa: CARSLSRSAQPQHF
CDR3nt: TGTGCCAGAAGCTTGAGTCGGAGCGCCCAGCCCCAGCATTTT
abundance: many
j_gene: TRBJ1-5
d_gene: .
v_gene: TRBV5-3

CDR3aa: CASGADRGQLNSPLHF
CDR3nt: TGTGCTAGTGGTGCCGACCGGGGACAGCTTAATTCACCCCTCCACTTT
abundance: .
j_gene: TRBJ1-6
d_gene: TRBD1
v_gene: TRBV12-5

CDR3aa: CASGRDREGEQFF
CDR3nt: TGTGCCAGCGGTCGGGACAGGGAGGGTGAGCAGTTCTTC
abundance: once
j_gene: TRBJ2-1
d_gene: TRBD1
v_gene: TRBV6-5

CDR3aa: CASSPGTGSYHTEAFF
CDR3nt: TGCGCCAGCAGCCCCGGGACAGGGAGCTACCACACTGAAGCTTTCTTT
abundance: .
j_gene: TRBJ1-1
d_gene: TRBD1
v_gene: TRBV5-1

CDR3aa: CASSVEGTGRTEAFF
CDR3nt: TGTGCCAGCAGTGTCGAAGGGACAGGGAGGACTGAAGCTTTCTTT
abundance: .
j_gene: TRBJ1-1
d_gene: TRBD1
v_gene: TRBV25-1

CDR3aa: CASSVTGGAKVNGYTF
CDR3nt: TGTGCCAGCTCTGTGACAGGGGGCGCAAAAGTGAATGGCTACACCTTC
abundance: .
j_gene: TRBJ1-2
d_gene: TRBD1
v_gene: TRBV18

CDR3aa: CASSYVGQKNTEAFF
CDR3nt: TGTGCCAGCAGTTACGTGGGACAGAAGAACACTGAAGCTTTCTTT
abundance: once
j_gene: TRBJ1-1
d_gene: TRBD1
v_gene: TRBV6-5

CDR3aa: CASSLSSDTDTQYF
CDR3nt: TGTGCCAGCAGTTTGAGTAGCGATACAGATACGCAGTATTTT
abundance: .
j_gene: TRBJ2-3
d_gene: .
v_gene: TRBV27

CDR3aa: CASSDKSSGKNIQYF
CDR3nt: TGTGCCAGCAGTGATAAGTCCTCGGGCAAAAACATTCAGTACTTC
abundance: .
j_gene: TRBJ2-4
d_gene: .
v_gene: TRBV6-1

CDR3aa: CAWSTGRAPQPQHF
CDR3nt: TGTGCCTGGAGTACCGGCAGGGCGCCTCAGCCCCAGCATTTT
abundance: .
j_gene: TRBJ1-5
d_gene: .
v_gene: TRBV30

CDR3aa: CASSDRGLANEKLFF
CDR3nt: TGTGCCAGCAGTGACAGGGGGCTGGCTAATGAAAAACTGTTTTTT
abundance: .
j_gene: TRBJ1-4
d_gene: TRBD1
v_gene: TRBV2

CDR3aa: CASSPDGTGATYEQYF
CDR3nt: TGCGCCAGCAGCCCGGACGGGACAGGGGCAACCTACGAGCAGTACTTC
abundance: .
j_gene: TRBJ2-7
d_gene: TRBD1
v_gene: TRBV5-1

CDR3aa: CASSLGDSLQETQYF
CDR3nt: TGTGCCAGCAGCTTGGGGGACAGCCTCCAAGAGACCCAGTACTTC
abundance: .
j_gene: TRBJ2-5
d_gene: TRBD1
v_gene: TRBV27

CDR3aa: CSVRDRGFAGYTF
CDR3nt: TGCAGCGTTAGGGACAGGGGATTTGCTGGCTACACCTTC
abundance: .
j_gene: TRBJ1-2
d_gene: TRBD1
v_gene: TRBV29-1

CDR3aa: CASKGQGHTEAFF
CDR3nt: TGTGCCAGCAAGGGCCAGGGTCACACTGAAGCTTTCTTT
abundance: .
j_gene: TRBJ1-1
d_gene: .
v_gene: TRBV25-1

CDR3aa: CASSVDRGLVYGYTF
CDR3nt: TGCGCCAGCAGCGTGGACAGGGGGCTTGTCTATGGCTACACCTTC
abundance: few
j_gene: TRBJ1-2
d_gene: TRBD1
v_gene: TRBV5-1

CDR3aa: CASSLFGTSGGGSKNIQYF
CDR3nt: TGTGCCAGCAGCTTATTCGGGACTAGCGGGGGCGGGAGCAAAAACATTCAGTACTTC
abundance: .
j_gene: TRBJ2-4
d_gene: TRBD2
v_gene: TRBV7-8

CDR3aa: CASSPYGDSYEQYF
CDR3nt: TGCGCCAGCAGCCCCTACGGGGACTCCTACGAGCAGTACTTC
abundance: .
j_gene: TRBJ2-7
d_gene: .
v_gene: TRBV4-1

CDR3aa: CASKRDRDNEKLFF
CDR3nt: TGTGCCAGCAAGAGGGACAGGGATAATGAAAAACTGTTTTTT
abundance: once
j_gene: TRBJ1-4
d_gene: TRBD1
v_gene: TRBV18

CDR3aa: CASSVTGGAGANVLTF
CDR3nt: TGTGCCAGCAGTGTAACAGGTGGGGCCGGGGCCAACGTCCTGACTTTC
abundance: .
j_gene: TRBJ2-6
d_gene: .
v_gene: TRBV2

CDR3aa: CATWDRRKAKNIQYF
CDR3nt: TGTGCCACTTGGGACAGACGAAAAGCCAAAAACATTCAGTACTTC
abundance: .
j_gene: TRBJ2-4
d_gene: TRBD1
v_gene: TRBV2

CDR3aa: CASSKQMSSYEQYF
CDR3nt: TGTGCCAGTAGTAAACAGATGAGCTCCTACGAGCAGTACTTC
abundance: .
j_gene: TRBJ2-7
d_gene: .
v_gene: TRBV19

CDR3aa: CASHTAIYEQYF
CDR3nt: TGTGCCAGCCACACAGCAATCTACGAGCAGTACTTC
abundance: .
j_gene: TRBJ2-7
d_gene: .
v_gene: TRBV2